Listed below are T cell receptor beta chains from one sample, sequenced in a study of cytotoxic CD8 clonotypes in ibrutinib-treated CLL. Sequencing was performed with immunoSEQ multiplex PCR; in TCRdb, only in-frame clones are kept and a portion is missing. The table records around 300,000 clones, around four fifths of them present only once. This material consisted of PBMCs, taken before ibrutinib treatment. Every receptor here comes from a human donor with chronic lymphocytic leukemia. Both conserved end residues are part of each CDR3. The D gene is left open where the match is weak. Expanded clones get a size class; other rows say once, few or many, or leave the size out.

>TRBV19|NA|NA|TRBJ2-1
CASSSPQGRGHNEQFF
TGTGCCAGTAGCTCACCGCAGGGGCGGGGCCACAATGAGCAGTTCTTC
>TRBV6-5|NA|NA|TRBJ1-5
CASSYSPYQPQHF
TGTGCCAGCAGTTACTCGCCATATCAGCCCCAGCATTTT
>TRBV9|TRBD2|NA|TRBJ2-2
CASSVAGGPYTGELFF
TGTGCCAGCAGCGTAGCGGGAGGGCCGTACACCGGGGAGCTGTTTTTT
>TRBV2|TRBD1|NA|TRBJ2-5
CASSWRQGRGETQYF
TGTGCCAGCAGTTGGAGACAGGGGCGGGGAGAGACCCAGTACTTC
>TRBV30|NA|once|TRBJ1-1
CAWSDDRGEAFF
TGTGCCTGGAGCGATGACAGAGGTGAAGCTTTCTTT
>TRBV27|NA|NA|TRBJ2-7
CASSQDTYHYEQYF
TGTGCCAGCAGTCAGGACACCTACCACTACGAGCAGTACTTC
>TRBV29-1|NA|NA|TRBJ2-3
CSAWAGVGTDTQYF
TGCAGCGCCTGGGCAGGGGTCGGGACAGATACGCAGTATTTT
>TRBV7-3|NA|few|TRBJ2-1
CASSPSSGTYNEQFF
TGTGCCAGCAGCCCATCGTCGGGGACCTACAATGAGCAGTTCTTC
>TRBV27|TRBD1|NA|TRBJ2-5
CASRTGSFSTQYF
TGTGCCAGCAGGACAGGGAGTTTTAGTACCCAGTACTTC
>TRBV2|NA|few|TRBJ2-7
CASSEALAYPYEQYF
TGTGCCAGCAGTGAAGCTCTAGCGTACCCCTACGAGCAGTACTTC
>TRBV28|TRBD1|NA|TRBJ1-2
CASSWDRGPLGYTF
TGTGCCAGCAGTTGGGACAGGGGACCCCTCGGCTACACCTTC
>TRBV12-2|NA|NA|TRBJ2-1
CASRLASFSGISYNEQFF
TGTGCAAGTCGCTTAGCTTCCTTTAGCGGGATCTCCTACAATGAGCAGTTCTTC
>TRBV6-5|TRBD1|NA|TRBJ1-1
CASRRTGDTEAFF
TGTGCCAGCAGACGGACAGGGGATACTGAAGCTTTCTTT
>TRBV5-1|TRBD2|few|TRBJ2-1
CASSDSGGSYNEQFF
TGCGCCAGCAGCGATAGCGGGGGCTCCTACAATGAGCAGTTCTTC
>TRBV30|NA|NA|TRBJ1-1
CAWSVREVLVFF
TGTGCCTGGAGTGTACGCGAGGTTTTGGTTTTCTTT
>TRBV6-1|TRBD2|few|TRBJ2-7
CASSPGLAVVYEQYF
TGTGCCAGCAGTCCGGGACTAGCGGTGGTCTACGAGCAGTACTTC
>TRBV6-5|NA|NA|TRBJ2-1
CASSKGGPRYHEQFF
TGTGCCAGCAGTAAGGGGGGTCCCAGGTACCATGAGCAGTTCTTC
>TRBV19|TRBD2|NA|TRBJ2-1
CASSRLAGGYNEQFF
TGTGCCAGTAGCAGACTAGCGGGGGGCTACAATGAGCAGTTCTTC
>TRBV7-9|TRBD1|NA|TRBJ1-5
CASSLEAGRGLSGNQPQHF
TGTGCCAGCAGCCTAGAGGCGGGCAGGGGGCTTTCTGGCAATCAGCCCCAGCATTTT
>TRBV19|TRBD1|NA|TRBJ2-3
CASSDRGGTDTQYF
TGTGCCAGTAGCGACAGGGGGGGCACAGATACGCAGTATTTT
>TRBV25-1|TRBD1|few|TRBJ1-5
CASSARPGQGYQPQHF
TGTGCCAGCAGTGCCCGACCGGGACAGGGCTATCAGCCCCAGCATTTT
>TRBV29-1|TRBD1|NA|TRBJ1-3
CSVAKGQGNQNTIYF
TGCAGCGTAGCAAAGGGACAGGGAAATCAGAACACCATATATTTT
>TRBV7-8|NA|NA|TRBJ2-7
CASSLVYRQKYEQYF
TGTGCCAGCAGCTTAGTTTATCGGCAGAAGTACGAGCAGTACTTC
>TRBV7-6|TRBD1|NA|TRBJ1-2
CASSLGTDYGYTF
TGTGCCAGCAGCCTTGGGACAGACTATGGCTACACCTTC
>TRBV7-2|NA|NA|TRBJ2-5
CASSLALVRQQETQYF
TGTGCCAGCAGCTTAGCCTTGGTACGGCAACAAGAGACCCAGTACTTC
>TRBV29-1|NA|NA|TRBJ2-1
CNAGKHNEQFF
TGCAACGCAGGGAAACACAATGAGCAGTTCTTC
>TRBV2|TRBD2|NA|TRBJ2-1
CASSSLAGGVYNEQFF
TGTGCCAGTAGTAGTTTAGCGGGAGGCGTCTACAATGAGCAGTTCTTC
>TRBV5-1|NA|NA|TRBJ2-1
CASSLEGGHYNEQFF
TGCGCCAGCAGCTTGGAGGGCGGGCACTACAATGAGCAGTTCTTC
>TRBV6-1|TRBD1|NA|TRBJ1-1
CASSIRQGARTEAFF
TGTGCCAGCAGTATACGACAGGGGGCGAGGACTGAAGCTTTCTTT
>TRBV28|NA|NA|TRBJ1-4
CASSLDSSGGGLFF
TGTGCCAGCAGTTTAGACTCCTCCGGGGGCGGACTGTTTTTT
>TRBV7-2|TRBD2|NA|TRBJ2-7
CASSQRREVAYEQYF
TGTGCCAGCAGCCAAAGGCGGGAGGTCGCCTACGAGCAGTACTTC
>TRBV7-2|TRBD2|NA|TRBJ2-1
CASSPTSGRTPGNLDEQFF
TGTGCCAGCAGCCCAACTAGCGGGCGAACACCCGGGAATCTCGATGAGCAGTTCTTC
>TRBV11-2|NA|few|TRBJ1-5
CASSLSEGGNQPQHF
TGTGCCAGCAGCTTAAGTGAAGGGGGCAATCAGCCCCAGCATTTT
>TRBV5-4|NA|NA|TRBJ2-5
CASSLTANEETQYF
TGTGCCAGCAGCTTGACAGCAAACGAAGAGACCCAGTACTTC
>TRBV2|NA|NA|TRBJ2-2
CASRTSRELFF
TGTGCCAGCAGGACGTCCCGGGAGCTGTTTTTT
>TRBV28|TRBD2|NA|TRBJ2-1
CASNGVLAANNEQFF
TGTGCCAGCAACGGGGTCCTAGCGGCTAACAATGAGCAGTTCTTC
>TRBV7-8|NA|NA|TRBJ2-5
CASSLETRGHQETQYF
TGTGCCAGCAGCTTAGAGACCAGGGGACACCAAGAGACCCAGTACTTC
>TRBV2|NA|NA|TRBJ1-5
CASSEAGRGQPQHF
TGTGCCAGCAGTGAAGCGGGCCGCGGGCAGCCCCAGCATTTT
>TRBV27|NA|NA|TRBJ1-2
CASSLGGARSGYTF
TGTGCCAGCAGTTTGGGGGGGGCGCGATCTGGCTACACCTTC
>TRBV29-1|TRBD2|NA|TRBJ2-2
CSVEDTYRTSGTGELFF
TGCAGCGTTGAAGATACCTACCGGACTAGCGGTACCGGGGAGCTGTTTTTT
>TRBV6-5|NA|once|TRBJ2-7
CASRPGAPYEQYF
TGTGCCAGCCGGCCGGGGGCCCCCTACGAGCAGTACTTC
>TRBV7-2|NA|once|TRBJ2-7
CASSLGPSGTGEQYF
TGTGCCAGCAGCTTAGGACCTTCCGGGACGGGCGAGCAGTACTTC
>TRBV25-1|NA|once|TRBJ2-1
CASSEKFTAYGEQFF
TGTGCCAGCAGTGAAAAGTTTACGGCGTATGGTGAGCAGTTCTTC
>TRBV11-3|NA|NA|TRBJ2-2
CASSPLGGRRAGELFF
TGTGCCAGCAGCCCTCTTGGGGGGCGCCGGGCCGGGGAGCTGTTTTTT
>TRBV19|NA|few|TRBJ2-1
CASSMGRPEQFF
TGTGCCAGTAGTATGGGACGACCCGAGCAGTTCTTC
>TRBV7-9|NA|NA|TRBJ2-7
CASSRSTASTYEQYF
TGTGCCAGCAGCCGCTCGACGGCGTCAACCTACGAGCAGTACTTC
>TRBV2|NA|NA|TRBJ1-1
CASSENEFPGTEAFF
TGTGCCAGCAGTGAAAACGAGTTCCCGGGGACTGAAGCTTTCTTT
>TRBV11-2|TRBD2|NA|TRBJ2-5
CASSLVTSSAGDETQYF
TGTGCCAGCAGCTTAGTTACATCTTCAGCGGGAGATGAGACCCAGTACTTC
>TRBV30|TRBD2|NA|TRBJ2-1
CAWNLAGVSGGNEQFF
TGTGCCTGGAACCTAGCGGGAGTTAGCGGAGGTAATGAGCAGTTCTTC
>TRBV19|NA|NA|TRBJ2-5
CASSISGDQETQYF
TGTGCCAGTAGTATCTCGGGGGATCAAGAGACCCAGTACTTC
>TRBV10-1|NA|NA|TRBJ2-7
CASSGTNTPYEQYF
TGCGCCAGCAGCGGGACAAATACTCCCTACGAGCAGTACTTC